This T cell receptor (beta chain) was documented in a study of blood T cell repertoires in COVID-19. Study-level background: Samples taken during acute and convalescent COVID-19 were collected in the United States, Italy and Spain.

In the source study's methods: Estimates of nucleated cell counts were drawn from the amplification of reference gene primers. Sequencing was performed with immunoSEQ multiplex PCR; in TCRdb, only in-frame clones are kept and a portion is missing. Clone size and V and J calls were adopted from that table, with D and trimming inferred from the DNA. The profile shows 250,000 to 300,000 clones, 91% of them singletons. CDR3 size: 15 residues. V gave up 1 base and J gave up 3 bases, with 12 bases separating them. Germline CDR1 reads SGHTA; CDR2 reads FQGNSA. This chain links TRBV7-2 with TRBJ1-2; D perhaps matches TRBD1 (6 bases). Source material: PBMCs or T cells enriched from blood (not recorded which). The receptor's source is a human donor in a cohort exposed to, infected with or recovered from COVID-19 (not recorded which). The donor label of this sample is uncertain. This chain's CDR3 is CASSLGGGGDYGYTF. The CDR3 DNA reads TGTGCCAGCAGCTTAGGGGGCGGGGGCGACTATGGCTACACCTTC. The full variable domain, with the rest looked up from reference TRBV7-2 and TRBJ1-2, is GAGVSQSPSNKVTEKGKDVELRCDPISGHTALYWYRQSLGQGLEFLIYFQGNSAPDKSGLPSDRFSAERTGGSVSTLTIQRTQQEDSAVYLCASSLGGGGDYGYTFGSGTRLTVV.